The T cell receptor beta chain under discussion was sequenced for a study of identifying expanded T cells in peripheral blood. Points from the study as a whole: About 1.3 clones differed between technical replicates, versus around 16 and 19 over time. Variance in clone template counts between roughly 2-week samples significantly increased with total template count across all healthy donors.

Assay: immunoSEQ multiplex PCR; the TCRdb copy retains only in-frame clones and omits some. The table lists under 100,000 clones, about 90% of them singletons. CDR1 is LGHNT, CDR2 FRNRAP, per germline. V shed 4 bases and J shed 8 bases, with 27 bases lying between them. CDR3 size: 18 residues. No infections or other immune events were documented during collection. This clone was found once. Its target is unknown. V and J are TRBV12-5 and TRBJ2-1, with D possibly being TRBD2 (7 bases). The sequenced material came from blood. The TCR comes from a person aged 18 to 75 in good health. This CDR3 reads CASGSGGLRERVFDEQFF. CDR3 nucleotides: TGTGCTAGTGGTTCTGGGGGGCTGCGGGAGAGAGTCTTCGATGAGCAGTTCTTC.